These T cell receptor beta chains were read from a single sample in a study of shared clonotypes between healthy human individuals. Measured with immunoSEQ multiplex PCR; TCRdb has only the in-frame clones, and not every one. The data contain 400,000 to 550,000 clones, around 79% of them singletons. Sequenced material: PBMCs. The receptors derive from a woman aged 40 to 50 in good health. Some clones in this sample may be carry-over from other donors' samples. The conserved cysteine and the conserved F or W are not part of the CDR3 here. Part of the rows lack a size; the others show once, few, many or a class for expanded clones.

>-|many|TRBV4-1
ASRRDLNSEQY
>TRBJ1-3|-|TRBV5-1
ASSTIFGTDSGNTIY
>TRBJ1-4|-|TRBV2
ASRTGTINEKLF
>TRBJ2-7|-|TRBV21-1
ARKDSSYEQY
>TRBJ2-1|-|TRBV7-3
ASSLFLSSYNEQF
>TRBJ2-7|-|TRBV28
ASSLTGGGSYEQY
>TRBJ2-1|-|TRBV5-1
ASSLLAGGPVNEQF
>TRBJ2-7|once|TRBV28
ASSPPPAGVREQY
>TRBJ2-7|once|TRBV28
ASSLSFRRPYEQY
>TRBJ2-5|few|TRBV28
ASSLAGGGGTQY
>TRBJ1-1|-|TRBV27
ASSGASGQDTEAF
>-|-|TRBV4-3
ASSQDQGQGAYEQY
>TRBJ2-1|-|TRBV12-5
AINEQF
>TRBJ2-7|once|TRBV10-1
ASSEDRDTYEQY
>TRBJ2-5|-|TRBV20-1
SARGGETQY
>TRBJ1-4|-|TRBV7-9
ASSSLSGTANEKLF